This paragraph covers one T cell receptor (beta chain) sequence. Its antigen is as yet unknown. In the naive CD8 group, cells lacked CD45RO and were positively selected for CCR7, so terminally differentiated effector memory CD45RA+ cells were left out. The data belong to a study of shared clonotypes between healthy human individuals. General study results and limits: Unshared clonotypes carried lower generation probabilities than those common to all four donors.

It was at deep level that the assay was run. The protocol was immunoSEQ multiplex PCR, while the TCRdb copy is restricted to in-frame clones and leaves out a portion. The table shows around 2.1 million clones, with roughly 91% occurring only once. The V gene's germline CDR1 is PRHDT and CDR2 FYEKMQ (reference sequence). The CDR3 is 17 residues long. V shed 8 bases and J 5 bases; nucleotides not matched to a gene: 15. J is TRBJ2-1 and V is TRBV13; 10 positions match TRBD1. The sequenced sample consisted of naive CD8+ T cells from PBMCs. This TCR was sampled from a young man in good health. Some clones in this sample may be carry-over from other donors' samples. CDR3 nucleotide sequence: TGTGCCAGCGCCACCTACTCCGGGACAGGGGACCACAATGAGCAGTTCTTC. Protein sequence: CASATYSGTGDHNEQFF.